This T cell receptor (beta chain) is from a study of blood T cell repertoires in COVID-19. The wider study: Acute-phase and convalescent COVID-19 samples originated in the United States, Italy and Spain. T cells, B-cell-depleted T cells, or PBMCs supplied cDNA or gDNA.

Original methodology: Amplification from reference gene primers served as the basis for estimated nucleated cell counts. The repertoire was sequenced with immunoSEQ multiplex PCR; TCRdb's copy has only in-frame clones and lacks some. For V, J and clone size, that table is used; D and trimming come from the DNA. The table has 150,000 or so clones, about 80% seen once. Trimming left V 4 bases short and J 1 base short, with 16 bases between. The CDR3 spans 17 residues. Germline lookup yields CDR1 SGHVS and CDR2 FQNEAQ. The rearrangement joins TRBV7-8 to TRBJ2-2, with a possible D match to TRBD1 (5 bases). The receptor was derived from a woman aged 55-75 years with acute or convalescent COVID-19. The sample consisted of peripheral blood. The chain's CDR3 is CASSSEQGSVNTGELFF. CDR3 coding DNA: TGTGCCAGCAGCTCAGAGCAGGGCTCTGTGAACACCGGGGAGCTGTTTTTT.